These T cell receptor beta chains were read from a single sample in a study of T cell repertoires in cytomegalovirus infection. MiXCR, run by TCRdb on the reads, gives a single entry per CDR3 protein. The sample has 360,000 or so distinct CDR3 sequences, about 35% seen once. Their antigen targets remain unknown. The material was cultured PBMCs, obtained from culture after CMV antigen stimulation. Receptors were obtained from a human donor in good health (CMV status not recorded). Some clones in this sample may be carry-over from other donors' samples. CDR3s include the opening cysteine and the closing phenylalanine or tryptophan. The order of the fields is D gene, clone size, V gene, J gene, CDR3 DNA, CDR3 protein. D genes are given only for firm matches. Rows give clone size only sometimes, using once, few, many, or a class for an expanded clone.

TRBD1	NA	TRBV25-1	TRBJ2-7	TGTGCCAGCAGTGACAGGGGGCCCCCCTACGAGCAGTACTTC	CASSDRGPPYEQYF
NA	NA	TRBV7-4	TRBJ2-1	TGTGCCAGCAGCTTAAGAGGGGGGGAGGGCCGCAATGAGCAGTTCTTC	CASSLRGGEGRNEQFF
TRBD2	many	TRBV4-1	TRBJ2-1	TGCGCCAGCAGCCAGAGAGGACTAGCGGGAGAAGACTCCTACAATGAGCAGTTCTTC	CASSQRGLAGEDSYNEQFF
NA	NA	TRBV20-1	TRBJ1-2	TGCAGTGCTGGGCCCGGGTTAGGGCCCTATGGCTACACCTTC	CSAGPGLGPYGYTF
NA	once	TRBV20-1	TRBJ2-3	TGCAGTGCTAGAGTACCTCCGGGCAGGGGGGCAGATACGCAGTATTTT	CSARVPPGRGADTQYF
TRBD2	NA	TRBV6-5	TRBJ2-5	TGTGCCAGCAGGACTAGCGCCGCTGGGACCCAGTACTTC	CASRTSAAGTQYF
NA	once	TRBV27	TRBJ1-1	TGTGCCAGCAGTTCCCCCGGTCTGGGTATGGACACTGAAGCTTTCTTT	CASSSPGLGMDTEAFF
TRBD1	NA	TRBV28	TRBJ1-1	TGTGCCAGCAGTTTGCCAGGGGGCGCCGGGAACGCTGAAGCTTTCTTT	CASSLPGGAGNAEAFF
NA	NA	TRBV7-6	TRBJ2-7	TGTGCCAGCAGCTCTGACAGATACGAGCAGTACTTC	CASSSDRYEQYF
NA	few	TRBV19	TRBJ1-5	TGTGCCAGTAGTATCGGAGGCCAGCCCCAGCATTTT	CASSIGGQPQHF
TRBD2	few	TRBV7-2	TRBJ2-2	TGTGCCAGCGGAACGACTAGCGGGGCTGACGGGGAGCTGTTTTTT	CASGTTSGADGELFF
TRBD1	many	TRBV12-3/TRBV12-4	TRBJ1-3	TGTGCCAGCAAATTGACAGGGAGCTCTGGAAACACCATATATTTT	CASKLTGSSGNTIYF
TRBD1	NA	TRBV4-1	TRBJ1-6	TGCGCCAGCAGCCTAGACCCGGACAGGAGCTCCTATAATTCACCCCTCCACTTT	CASSLDPDRSSYNSPLHF
TRBD1	NA	TRBV6-8	TRBJ1-1	TGTGCCAGCAGTTACGACGGGACAGGGGGCAGGACTGAAGCTTTCTTT	CASSYDGTGGRTEAFF
TRBD1	many	TRBV18	TRBJ1-1	TGTGCCAGCTCACCATTTTGGGGACAGGGACTGCGAGAGGAGTATCGCGCTTTCTTT	CASSPFWGQGLREEYRAFF
NA	few	TRBV7-2	TRBJ1-2	TGTGCCAGCAGCTTAGATCCGGGGCTGGGGTATGGCTACACCTTC	CASSLDPGLGYGYTF
NA	NA	TRBV4-3	TRBJ2-5	TGCGCCAGCAGCCCCGTGGACGGAGCCCCCCAAAGAGAGACCCAGTACTTC	CASSPVDGAPQRETQYF